Listed below are T cell receptor beta chains from one sample, sequenced in a study of T-cell memory formation after mild COVID-19. In TCRdb, the 5' RACE reads were re-called with MiXCR into one record per CDR3 protein. Of 300,000 to 400,000 distinct CDR3 sequences listed, approximately 15% were seen once; the top ten hold about 22%. The sequenced sample consisted of PBMCs or a T cell subset sorted from them (not recorded which). Every receptor here comes from a man younger than 35 who had mild COVID-19 (a few samples of this study predate the infection). Cell type and time point are not known. Both conserved end residues are part of each CDR3. Fields, in order: D gene, clone size, V gene, J gene, CDR3 protein, CDR3 DNA. D genes are given only for firm matches. Part of the rows lack a size; the others show once, few, many or a class for expanded clones.

-	few	TRBV18	TRBJ1-2	CASSPLATLRGYTF	TGTGCCAGCTCACCTCTCGCAACGCTTAGAGGCTACACCTTC
-	-	TRBV11-3	TRBJ1-1	CASSLDDGDRAFF	TGTGCCAGCAGCTTAGATGATGGGGATCGAGCTTTCTTT
TRBD1	-	TRBV20-1	TRBJ1-1	CSRAGTGSTEAFF	TGCAGTAGGGCCGGGACAGGGAGCACTGAAGCTTTCTTT
-	many	TRBV7-9	TRBJ2-7	CASSPSVASTFYYRGEQYF	TGTGCCAGCAGCCCTTCGGTGGCATCGACCTTTTATTATCGTGGCGAGCAGTACTTC
-	few	TRBV11-2	TRBJ1-6	CASSLVGRTNSPLHF	TGTGCCAGCAGCTTAGTTGGGCGGACCAATTCACCCCTCCACTTT
-	-	TRBV30	TRBJ2-7	CAVGQNYEQYF	TGTGCCGTCGGACAGAACTACGAGCAGTACTTC
-	-	TRBV24-1	TRBJ1-5	CATSGGQNQPQHF	TGTGCCACCAGTGGCGGACAGAATCAGCCCCAGCATTTT
-	few	TRBV3-1	TRBJ1-5	CASSQMRDQPQHF	TGTGCCAGCAGCCAGATGCGGGATCAGCCCCAGCATTTT
TRBD1	many	TRBV28	TRBJ2-3	CASRLLQGPADTQYF	TGTGCCAGCAGGCTACTACAGGGGCCGGCAGATACGCAGTATTTT
-	few	TRBV27	TRBJ1-6	CASSFGSYNSPLHF	TGTGCCAGCAGTTTTGGGTCCTATAATTCACCCCTCCACTTT
-	-	TRBV4-2	TRBJ1-1	CASSQENTEAFF	TGTGCCAGCAGCCAAGAGAACACTGAAGCTTTCTTT
-	few	TRBV5-1	TRBJ2-3	CASSVSGTATDTQYF	TGCGCCAGCAGCGTGTCCGGGACGGCCACAGATACGCAGTATTTT
-	-	TRBV24-1	TRBJ1-1	CATSDLTDTEAFF	TGTGCCACCAGTGACCTGACAGACACTGAAGCTTTCTTT
TRBD1	-	TRBV4-3	TRBJ2-1	CASSPAGGFEQFF	TGCGCCAGCAGCCCGGCAGGGGGCTTTGAGCAGTTCTTC
TRBD2	few	TRBV6-5	TRBJ2-1	CASKGLVNEQFF	TGTGCCAGCAAAGGACTAGTCAATGAGCAGTTCTTC
-	-	TRBV12-3/TRBV12-4	TRBJ1-2	CASSPGLVSYGYTF	TGTGCCAGCAGTCCTGGCCTCGTAAGCTATGGCTACACCTTC
TRBD2	-	TRBV7-2	TRBJ2-1	CASRLAGVVLSSYNEQFF	TGTGCCAGCAGGCTAGCGGGGGTCGTTTTGAGCTCCTACAATGAGCAGTTCTTC
-	-	TRBV6-1	TRBJ1-1	CASSGTGSRLEAFF	TGTGCCAGCAGCGGTACAGGGTCTCGTCTGGAAGCTTTCTTT
-	few	TRBV11-1	TRBJ1-1	CASSGWGIWTEAFF	TGTGCCAGCAGCGGTTGGGGGATCTGGACTGAAGCTTTCTTT
-	many	TRBV4-2	TRBJ1-2	CASSQDEYSYGYTF	TGTGCCAGCAGCCAAGATGAGTATTCCTATGGCTACACCTTC
-	-	TRBV4-1	TRBJ1-6	CASSQPWFPTHNSPLHF	TGCGCCAGCAGTCAACCCTGGTTCCCAACCCATAATTCACCCCTCCACTTT
-	few	TRBV2	TRBJ2-2	CASSSSFTGAGTGELFF	TGTGCCAGCAGTTCCTCCTTCACAGGTGCAGGCACCGGGGAGCTGTTTTTT
-	many	TRBV3-1	TRBJ1-6	CASSSGQHSPLHF	TGTGCCAGCAGCTCGGGACAACATTCACCCCTCCACTTT
TRBD2	-	TRBV16	TRBJ2-5	CASSRSGERGRTQYF	TGTGCCAGCAGCCGCTCGGGGGAGCGGGGGAGGACCCAGTACTTC
-	-	TRBV6-5	TRBJ1-1	CASARGSFAEAFF	TGTGCCAGCGCCAGGGGATCGTTTGCTGAAGCTTTCTTT
-	once	TRBV15	TRBJ1-5	CATSRSGGANQPQHF	TGTGCCACCAGCAGATCCGGGGGTGCGAATCAGCCCCAGCATTTT
TRBD2	few	TRBV20-1	TRBJ2-1	CSAKTGLAGGEQFF	TGCAGTGCTAAGACTGGACTAGCGGGCGGTGAGCAGTTCTTC
-	few	TRBV6-2/TRBV6-3	TRBJ2-2	CASSASEYTGELFF	TGTGCCAGCTCAGCTAGCGAGTACACCGGGGAGCTGTTTTTT
-	-	TRBV30	TRBJ1-1	CAWDAEGFMNTEAFF	TGTGCCTGGGACGCGGAGGGTTTTATGAACACTGAAGCTTTCTTT
-	-	TRBV10-3	TRBJ2-2	CATRTGTGELFF	TGTGCCACCCGAACAGGCACCGGGGAGCTGTTTTTT
TRBD1	many	TRBV29-1	TRBJ2-1	CSVGGSHRDRAYNEQFF	TGCAGCGTTGGTGGTTCCCACCGGGACAGGGCCTACAATGAGCAGTTCTTC
-	few	TRBV12-3/TRBV12-4	TRBJ2-5	CASSYWEGRGTQYF	TGTGCCAGCAGTTATTGGGAAGGGCGAGGGACCCAGTACTTC
-	-	TRBV29-1	TRBJ1-1	CSVEDRRVGGEAFF	TGCAGCGTTGAGGACCGCCGGGTGGGGGGTGAAGCTTTCTTT
-	few	TRBV6-5	TRBJ1-6	CASRVSGTQTSPLHF	TGTGCCAGCAGAGTTTCCGGGACACAGACTTCACCCCTCCACTTT
-	-	TRBV30	TRBJ1-1	CAWRLTYTEAFF	TGTGCCTGGAGGCTGACGTACACTGAAGCTTTCTTT
-	few	TRBV29-1	TRBJ1-3	CSVVGSGTGNTIYF	TGCAGCGTGGTGGGGTCGGGTACTGGAAACACCATATATTTT
-	many	TRBV10-2	TRBJ1-5	CASSEQGGGQPQHF	TGCGCCAGCAGTGAGCAAGGGGGGGGACAGCCCCAGCATTTT